The 8 T cell receptor beta chains presented below share a single source sample, sequenced in a study of identical twins. TCRdb re-derived calls from the 5' RACE reads in MiXCR, one entry per CDR3 protein. Found here are about 890,000 distinct CDR3 sequences, roughly an eighth of them singletons; the top ten hold around 1.5%. The same data also contributed to another study, on yellow fever vaccine responses in identical twins.

Sequencing input: PBMCs. All receptors come from a woman under 30 in good health.

The chain is built from TRBV10-3 and TRBJ2-3, with 7 bases fitting TRBD2. V shed 9 bases and J 2 bases; nucleotides not matched to a gene: 2. This CDR3 comprises 12 residues. The germline V gene has CDR1 ENHRY and CDR2 SYGVKD. The CDR3 nucleotides are TGTGCCATGCGGGGGAACACAGATACGCAGTATTTT. Its translation: CAMRGNTDTQYF.

The chain recombines TRBV29-1 with TRBJ2-1, with TRBD1 as a possible D gene (6 bases). The V end lost 3 bases, the J end lost 2 bases, and 11 bases lay between the germline ends. Germline V gene lookup returns CDR1 SQVTM and CDR2 ANQGSEA. The CDR3 covers 14 residues. The CDR3 nucleotides read TGCAGCGTTGACCGACAGGCCACCTACAATGAGCAGTTCTTC. Translated, it gives CSVDRQATYNEQFF.

This clonotype showed up just a few times. Here the CDR3 reads CATSRREGTGELFF. The CDR3 bases are TGTGCCACCAGCAGGAGGGAGGGCACCGGGGAGCTGTTTTTT. This chain uses TRBV15 with TRBJ2-2; TRBD2 matches at 7 bases. V was pared by 3 bases and J by 4 bases, with 2 bases of the junction left unmatched. The CDR3 length is 14 residues. The V gene's germline CDR1 is LNHNV and CDR2 YYDKDF (reference sequence).

The V gene is TRBV5-1, the J gene TRBJ2-1, with D possibly being TRBD1 or TRBD2 (5 bases each). V lost 4 bases, J lost 9 bases, and 17 bases lay in between. The germline gives CDR1 SGHRS, CDR2 YFSETQ. The CDR3 length is 14 residues. This chain's CDR3 is CASSSRDLRTEQFF. Written as DNA, the CDR3 is TGCGCCAGCAGCAGCCGGGACCTTCGGACTGAGCAGTTCTTC.

CDR3 protein: CASSLKGNYGYTF. In nucleotides, the CDR3 is TGTGCCAGCAGCTTAAAGGGGAACTATGGCTACACCTTC. The V gene is TRBV7-2, the J gene TRBJ1-2; D possibly corresponds to TRBD1 (5 bases). Germline-derived CDR1 and CDR2 are SGHTA and FQGNSA. The CDR3 consists of 13 residues. Trimming took off 2 bases at V and 2 bases at J, with 6 bases between the two ends.

This clonotype was counted many times. This chain connects TRBV12-3 or TRBV12-4 to TRBJ2-1; TRBD2 is a possible D gene (5 bases). The CDR3 is made up of 14 amino acids. Trimming pared 8 bases from V and 4 bases from J, leaving 15 bases between. CDR3 in DNA: TGTGCCAGCGGCCGGAGGACGCTTTACAATGAGCAGTTCTTC. Protein: CASGRRTLYNEQFF.

This clonotype was observed a handful of times. The chain employs TRBV28 and TRBJ2-3, with no clear D. From germline, CDR1 is MDHEN and CDR2 SYDVKM. Trimming removed 5 bases from V and 2 bases from J, with 11 bases in between. The CDR3 contains 14 residues. In DNA form, the CDR3 reads TGTGCCAGCAGTCGCAACACTGACACAGATACGCAGTATTTT. Translating gives CASSRNTDTDTQYF. Full variable domain (remainder filled in from reference TRBV28 and TRBJ2-3): DVKVTQSSRYLVKRTGEKVFLECVQDMDHENMFWYRQDPGLGLRLIYFSYDVKMKEKGDIPEGYSVSREKKERFSLILESASTNQTSMYLCASSRNTDTDTQYFGPGTRLTVL.

This clonotype has just a few counts. J is TRBJ2-5 and V is TRBV5-1, with 11 positions matching TRBD1. V dropped 0 bases and J dropped 5; count of bases not matched to a gene: 6. Germline V CDR1 and CDR2: SGHRS, YFSETQ. CDR3 length: 16 amino acids. DNA for the CDR3: TGCGCCAGCAGCTTGGCAGGACAGGGGGCTTTTGAGACCCAGTACTTC. It specifies CASSLAGQGAFETQYF.